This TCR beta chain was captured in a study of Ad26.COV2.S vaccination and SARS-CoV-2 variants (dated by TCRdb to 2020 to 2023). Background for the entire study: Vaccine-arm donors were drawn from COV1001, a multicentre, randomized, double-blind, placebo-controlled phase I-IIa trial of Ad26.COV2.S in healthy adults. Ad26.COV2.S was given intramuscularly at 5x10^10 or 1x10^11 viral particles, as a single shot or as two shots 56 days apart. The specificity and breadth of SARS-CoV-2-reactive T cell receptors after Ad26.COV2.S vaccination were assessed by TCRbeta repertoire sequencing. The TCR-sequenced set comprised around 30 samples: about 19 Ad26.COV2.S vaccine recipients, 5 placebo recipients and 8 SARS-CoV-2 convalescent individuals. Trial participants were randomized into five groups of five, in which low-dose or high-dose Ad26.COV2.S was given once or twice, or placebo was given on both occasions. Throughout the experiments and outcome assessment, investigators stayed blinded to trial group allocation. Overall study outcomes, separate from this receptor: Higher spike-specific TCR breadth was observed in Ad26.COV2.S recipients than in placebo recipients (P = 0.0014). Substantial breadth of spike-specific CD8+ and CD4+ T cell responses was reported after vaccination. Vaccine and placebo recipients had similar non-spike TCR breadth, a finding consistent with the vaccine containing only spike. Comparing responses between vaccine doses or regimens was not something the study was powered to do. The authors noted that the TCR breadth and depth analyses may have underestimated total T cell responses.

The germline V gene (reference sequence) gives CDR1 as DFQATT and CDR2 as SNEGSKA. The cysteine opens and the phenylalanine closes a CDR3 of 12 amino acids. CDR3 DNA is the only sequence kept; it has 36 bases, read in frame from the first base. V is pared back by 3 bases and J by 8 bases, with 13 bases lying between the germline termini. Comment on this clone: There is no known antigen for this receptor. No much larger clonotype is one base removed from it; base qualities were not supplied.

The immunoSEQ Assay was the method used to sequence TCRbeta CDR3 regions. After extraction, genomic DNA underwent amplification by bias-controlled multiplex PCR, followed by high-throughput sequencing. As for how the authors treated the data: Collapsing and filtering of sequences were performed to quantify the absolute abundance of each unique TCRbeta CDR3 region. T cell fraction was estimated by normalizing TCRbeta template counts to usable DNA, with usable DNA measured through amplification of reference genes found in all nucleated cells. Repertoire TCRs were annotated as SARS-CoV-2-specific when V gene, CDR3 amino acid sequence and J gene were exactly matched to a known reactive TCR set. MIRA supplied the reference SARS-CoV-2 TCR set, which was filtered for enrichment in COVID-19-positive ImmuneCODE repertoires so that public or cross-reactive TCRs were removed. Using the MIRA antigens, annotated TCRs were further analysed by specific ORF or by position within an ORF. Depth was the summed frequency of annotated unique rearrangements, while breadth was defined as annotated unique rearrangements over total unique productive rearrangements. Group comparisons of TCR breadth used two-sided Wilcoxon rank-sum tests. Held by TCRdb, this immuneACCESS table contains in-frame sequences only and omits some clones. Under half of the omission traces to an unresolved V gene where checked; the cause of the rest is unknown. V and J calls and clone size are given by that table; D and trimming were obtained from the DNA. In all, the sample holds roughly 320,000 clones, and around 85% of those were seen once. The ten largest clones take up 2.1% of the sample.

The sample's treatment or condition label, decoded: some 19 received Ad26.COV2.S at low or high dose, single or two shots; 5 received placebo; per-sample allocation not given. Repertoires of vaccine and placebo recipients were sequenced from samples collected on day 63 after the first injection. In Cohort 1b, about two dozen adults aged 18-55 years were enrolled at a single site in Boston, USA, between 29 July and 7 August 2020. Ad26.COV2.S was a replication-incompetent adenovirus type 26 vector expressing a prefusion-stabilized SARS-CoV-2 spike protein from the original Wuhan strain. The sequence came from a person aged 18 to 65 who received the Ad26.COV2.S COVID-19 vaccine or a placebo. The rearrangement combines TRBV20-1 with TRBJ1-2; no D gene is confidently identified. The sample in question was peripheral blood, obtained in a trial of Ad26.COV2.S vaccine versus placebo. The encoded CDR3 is CSASWPSEGYTF. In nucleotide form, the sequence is TGCAGTGCTAGTTGGCCTTCGGAGGGCTACACCTTC.